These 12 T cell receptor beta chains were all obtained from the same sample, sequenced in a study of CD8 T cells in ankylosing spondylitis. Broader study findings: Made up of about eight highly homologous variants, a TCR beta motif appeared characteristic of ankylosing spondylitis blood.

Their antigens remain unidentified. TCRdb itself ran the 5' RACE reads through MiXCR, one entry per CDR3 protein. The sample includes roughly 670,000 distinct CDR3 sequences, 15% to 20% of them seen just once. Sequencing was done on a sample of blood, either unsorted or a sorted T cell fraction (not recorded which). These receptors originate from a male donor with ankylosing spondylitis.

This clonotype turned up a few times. In DNA form, the CDR3 reads TGTGCCAGCAGAAACTGGTTAACCTACGAGCAGTACTTC. Translated, it gives CASRNWLTYEQYF. V is TRBV6-1 and J is TRBJ2-7; D is undetermined. Germline CDR1 MNHNS, CDR2 SASEGT. This CDR3 is built from 13 residues. Trimming removed 6 bases from V and 2 bases from J, with 11 bases in between.

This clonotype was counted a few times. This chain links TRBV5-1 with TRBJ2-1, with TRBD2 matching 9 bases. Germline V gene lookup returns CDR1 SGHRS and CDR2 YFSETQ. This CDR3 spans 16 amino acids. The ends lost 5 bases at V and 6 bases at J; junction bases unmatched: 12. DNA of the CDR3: TGCGCCAGCAGTCTGGAGGGTCTAGCGGGACGCAATGAGCAGTTCTTC. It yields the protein CASSLEGLAGRNEQFF. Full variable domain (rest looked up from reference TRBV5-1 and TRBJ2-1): KAGVTQTPRYLIKTRGQQVTLSCSPISGHRSVSWYQQTPGQGLQFLFEYFSETQRNKGNFPGRFSGRQFSNSRSEMNVSTLELGDSALYLCASSLEGLAGRNEQFFGPGTRLTVL.

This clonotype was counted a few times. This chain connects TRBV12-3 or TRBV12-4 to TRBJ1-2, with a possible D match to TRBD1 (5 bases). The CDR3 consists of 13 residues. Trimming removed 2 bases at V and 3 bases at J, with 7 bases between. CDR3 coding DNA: TGTGCCAGCAGTTTAAAGGGGTACTATGGCTACACCTTC. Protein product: CASSLKGYYGYTF.

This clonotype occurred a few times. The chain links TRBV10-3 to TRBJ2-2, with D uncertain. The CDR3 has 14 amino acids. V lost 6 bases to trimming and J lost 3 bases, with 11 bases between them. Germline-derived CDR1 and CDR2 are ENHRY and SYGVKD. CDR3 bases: TGTGCCATCAGAACTCGACCTGACACCGGGGAGCTGTTTTTT. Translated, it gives CAIRTRPDTGELFF.

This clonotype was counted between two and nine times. CDR3 loop: CAISERFGTEAYEQYF. The DNA of the CDR3 is TGTGCCATCAGTGAGCGGTTTGGGACAGAAGCCTACGAGCAGTACTTC. V is TRBV10-3 and J is TRBJ2-7, with 7 bases identical to TRBD1. CDR1 and CDR2 (germline): ENHRY, SYGVKD. V was pared by 2 bases and J by 2 bases, with 9 bases of the junction left unmatched. This CDR3 is built from 16 residues.

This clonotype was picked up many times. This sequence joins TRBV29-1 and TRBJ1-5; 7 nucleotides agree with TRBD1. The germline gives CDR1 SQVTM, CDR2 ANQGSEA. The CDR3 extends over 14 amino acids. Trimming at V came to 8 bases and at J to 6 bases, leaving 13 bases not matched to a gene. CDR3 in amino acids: CSLPTGKEGQPQHF. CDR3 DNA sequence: TGCAGCCTACCGACAGGGAAGGAGGGTCAGCCCCAGCATTTT.

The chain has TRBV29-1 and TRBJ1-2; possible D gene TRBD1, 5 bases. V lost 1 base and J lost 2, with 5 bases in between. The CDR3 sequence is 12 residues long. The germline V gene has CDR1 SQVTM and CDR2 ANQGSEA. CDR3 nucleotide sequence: TGCAGCGTTGAAGGACAGAACTATGGCTACACCTTC. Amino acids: CSVEGQNYGYTF. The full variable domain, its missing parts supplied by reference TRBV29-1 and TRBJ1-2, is SAVISQKPSRDICQRGTSLTIQCQVDSQVTMMFWYRQQPGQSLTLIATANQGSEATYESGFVIDKFPISRPNLTFSTLTVSNMSPEDSSIYLCSVEGQNYGYTFGSGTRLTVV.

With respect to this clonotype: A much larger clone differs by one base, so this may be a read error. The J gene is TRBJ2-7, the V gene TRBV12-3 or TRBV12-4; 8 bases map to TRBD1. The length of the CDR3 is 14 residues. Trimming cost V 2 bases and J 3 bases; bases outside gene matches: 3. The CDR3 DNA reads TGTGCCAGCAGTTTAAGGACAGGGAACTACGAGCAGTACTTC. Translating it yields CASSLRTGNYEQYF.

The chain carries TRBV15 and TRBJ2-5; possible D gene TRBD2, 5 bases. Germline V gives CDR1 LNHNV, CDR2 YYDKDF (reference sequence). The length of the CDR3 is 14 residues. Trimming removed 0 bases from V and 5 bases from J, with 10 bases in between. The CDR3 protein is CATSRDGRGETQYF. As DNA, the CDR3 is TGTGCCACCAGCAGAGATGGAAGAGGGGAGACCCAGTACTTC.

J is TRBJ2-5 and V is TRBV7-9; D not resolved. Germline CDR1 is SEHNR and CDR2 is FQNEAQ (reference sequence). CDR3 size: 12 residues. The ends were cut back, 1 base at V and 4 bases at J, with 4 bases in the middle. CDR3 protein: CASSLVAETQYF. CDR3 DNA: TGTGCCAGCAGCTTAGTGGCAGAGACCCAGTACTTC.

The CDR3 is CASSSLGLAGVSGEQFF. CDR3 bases: TGTGCCAGCAGCTCCCTAGGACTAGCGGGAGTTTCAGGAGAGCAGTTCTTC. V gene TRBV5-6 combines with J gene TRBJ2-1; 13 nucleotides agree with TRBD2. CDR1 SGHDT and CDR2 YYEEEE come from the germline V gene. This CDR3 region has 17 residues. With 3 bases clipped from V and 10 bases from J, the junction kept 13 bases outside the gene matches.

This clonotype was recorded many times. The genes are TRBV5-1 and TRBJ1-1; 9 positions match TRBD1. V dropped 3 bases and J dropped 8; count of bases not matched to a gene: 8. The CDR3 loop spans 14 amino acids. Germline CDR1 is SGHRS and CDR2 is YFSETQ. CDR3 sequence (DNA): TGCGCCAGCAGCTGGGGGACAGGGAATGTCGAAGCTTTCTTT. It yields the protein CASSWGTGNVEAFF.